The 16 T cell receptor beta chains below all came from one sample that was sequenced in a study of CD8+ T cells in alopecia areata. The sequencing template was cDNA reverse transcribed from extracted RNA. This table comes from immunoSEQ multiplex PCR, and its TCRdb copy is limited to in-frame clones, with some not included. The repertoire holds 150,000 or so clones, with roughly 66% as singletons. The sequenced sample was CD8+ T cells sorted from blood, obtained at week 0. Receptors were obtained from a human donor with alopecia areata.

The chain joins TRBV13 to TRBJ1-6, with D uncertain. Germline CDR1 and CDR2: PRHDT and FYEKMQ (reference sequence). The CDR3 has 19 residues. V was clipped by 5 bases and J by 0 bases, with 20 bases between them. The CDR3 bases are TGTGCCAGCAGCATAATATCACCGGGCCTGAGCTCCTATAATTCACCCCTCCACTTT. Translation: CASSIISPGLSSYNSPLHF.

V is TRBV9 and J is TRBJ2-7, with TRBD1 as a possible D gene (6 bases). CDR3 size: 16 residues. Trimming cost V 4 bases and J 6 bases, with 23 bases left between them. Germline V CDR1 and CDR2: SGDLS, YYNGEE. CDR3 coding DNA: TGTGCCAGCAGCTCTAGAGACAGGTCTAGTGTGGGCGAGCAGTACTTC. Its protein is CASSSRDRSSVGEQYF.

The table lists this clone with a few counts. CDR3 amino acids: CGSRKTGELFF. The CDR3 nucleotides read TGTGGGTCTCGAAAAACCGGGGAGCTGTTTTTT. The chain employs TRBV7-9 and TRBJ2-2; no clear D gene. The CDR3 covers 11 residues. Germline CDR1 SEHNR, CDR2 FQNEAQ (reference sequence).

This clone occurred a few times. The chain uses TRBV5-1 and TRBJ2-1; D perhaps matches TRBD2 (5 bases). Germline values: CDR1 SGHRS, CDR2 YFSETQ. This CDR3 comprises 13 residues. The V end lost 1 base, the J end lost 8 bases, and 10 bases lay between the germline ends. The CDR3 DNA follows: TGCGCCAGCAGCTTGTACTCGGGGTATGAGCAGTTCTTC. Amino acids: CASSLYSGYEQFF. Variable domain in full (rest from reference TRBV5-1 and TRBJ2-1): KAGVTQTPRYLIKTRGQQVTLSCSPISGHRSVSWYQQTPGQGLQFLFEYFSETQRNKGNFPGRFSGRQFSNSRSEMNVSTLELGDSALYLCASSLYSGYEQFFGPGTRLTVL.

The table lists this clone with a count of one. V gene TRBV5-1 combines with J gene TRBJ2-7; D unclear. Germline loops: CDR1 SGHRS, CDR2 YFSETQ. The CDR3 length is 13 residues. The V gene lost 4 bases and the J gene lost 0 bases, with 8 bases spanning the gap. Here the CDR3 DNA reads TGCGCCAGCAGCGCCCAGAGCTCCTACGAGCAGTACTTC. This gives the protein CASSAQSSYEQYF.

V usage is TRBV30 and J usage is TRBJ2-1; D not certain. The V and J ends lost 2 bases and 6 bases respectively, with 8 bases between them. The CDR3 spans 12 residues. From germline, CDR1 is GTSNPN and CDR2 SVGIG (reference sequence). The CDR3 region has the DNA TGTGCCTGGAGTTCAGGAACCAATGAGCAGTTCTTC. It codes for CAWSSGTNEQFF.

The chain is built from TRBV25-1 and TRBJ2-1, with 9 bases that match TRBD2. Germline V gene sequence: CDR1 MGHDK, CDR2 SYGVNS. This CDR3 region has 13 residues. Trimming removed 8 bases from V and 2 bases from J; junction bases left unmatched: 1. The CDR3 DNA is TGTGCCAGCGAGCGGGGGGCCTACAATGAGCAGTTCTTC. This encodes CASERGAYNEQFF. The full variable domain, completed using reference TRBV25-1 and TRBJ2-1, is EADIYQTPRYLVIGTGKKITLECSQTMGHDKMYWYQQDPGMELHLIHYSYGVNSTEKGDLSSESTVSRIRTEHFPLTLESARPSHTSQYLCASERGAYNEQFFGPGTRLTVL.

This clone was counted only a few times. The V call is TRBV10-3, the J call TRBJ2-7; 8 nucleotides line up with TRBD1. Germline-derived CDR1 and CDR2 are ENHRY and SYGVKD. Trimming removed 5 bases from V and 9 bases from J; junction bases left unmatched: 9. This CDR3 comprises 13 residues. In nucleotides, the CDR3 is TGTGCCATCAGTTGGACAGGGTTAAGACGGCAGTACTTC. Amino acids: CAISWTGLRRQYF.

This chain uses TRBV29-1 with TRBJ1-2; D might be TRBD1 (5 bases). CDR1 SQVTM and CDR2 ANQGSEA come from the germline V gene. The CDR3 has 14 amino acids. V was cut by 0 bases and J by 4 bases, with 12 bases left in between. Here the CDR3 DNA reads TGCAGCGTTGAAGATTTGGGGACTCTCTATGGCTACACCTTC. This gives the protein CSVEDLGTLYGYTF.

This chain links TRBV7-9 with TRBJ2-7, with a possible D match to TRBD2 (7 bases). The germline V gene encodes CDR1 SEHNR and CDR2 FQNEAQ (reference sequence). There are 12 residues in the CDR3. Between the trimmed V and J ends, which lost 3 bases and 6 bases, there was a span of 9 bases. The CDR3 spells CASSFAGAEQYF. DNA of the CDR3: TGTGCCAGCAGCTTCGCGGGGGCCGAGCAGTACTTC.

The table lists this clone with a few counts. The V call is TRBV4-1, the J call TRBJ1-5; D perhaps matches TRBD1 (5 bases). Trimming pared 1 base from V and 0 bases from J, leaving 10 bases between. Germline CDR1 MGHRA, CDR2 YSYEKL. This CDR3 has 16 residues. The CDR3 DNA reads as TGCGCCAGCAGCCAAGCCGCGACAGATAGCAATCAGCCCCAGCATTTT. It translates to CASSQAATDSNQPQHF.

The V gene is TRBV2, the J gene TRBJ1-2; D is perhaps TRBD1 (6 bases). This CDR3 contains 13 residues. Between the trimmed V and J ends, which lost 6 bases and 6 bases, there was a span of 14 bases. Germline assignment: CDR1 SNHLY and CDR2 FYNNEI. For the CDR3, the DNA is TGTGCCAGCAGCGTAGGGGGAGGAAATGGCTACACCTTC. It encodes CASSVGGGNGYTF.

This clone has only a few counts. This chain connects TRBV7-9 to TRBJ2-7; 8 bases fit TRBD1. Germline V CDR1 and CDR2: SEHNR, FQNEAQ (reference sequence). The ends lost 0 bases at V and 11 bases at J; junction bases unmatched: 0. This CDR3 has 11 residues. The CDR3, as DNA: TGTGCCAGCAGCTTAGCGGGACAGGAGTACTTC. Encoded protein: CASSLAGQEYF.

The CDR3 DNA is TGTGCCAGCAGCTTAGGAGGGGGGAGGAGAGGCCAAGAGACCCAGTACTTC. Translating it yields CASSLGGGRRGQETQYF. The chain carries TRBV7-8 and TRBJ2-5, with D possibly called TRBD1 or TRBD2 (6 bases each). Germline V gene data show CDR1 as SGHVS and CDR2 as FQNEAQ. Trimming took 1 base from V and 1 from J, leaving 16 bases between them. This CDR3 is 17 amino acids long.

The chain joins TRBV29-1 to TRBJ2-3; TRBD2 matches 7 bases. Per the germline V gene, CDR1 is SQVTM and CDR2 is ANQGSEA. Trimming removed 7 bases from V and 2 bases from J; junction bases left unmatched: 15. There are 16 residues in the CDR3. CDR3 DNA sequence: TGCAGCGCCTCCGGGGAGGGGTACCCCTTCACAGATACGCAGTATTTT. Its protein product is CSASGEGYPFTDTQYF.

CDR3 DNA: TGTGCCAGCACTACGCGAGGCAGGGGGCGCGTCTATGGCTACACCTTC. Its translation is CASTTRGRGRVYGYTF. The gene calls are TRBV2 and TRBJ1-2, with 8 bases lining up with TRBD1. There are 16 residues in the CDR3. With 7 bases clipped from V and 4 bases from J, the junction kept 14 bases outside the gene matches. From germline, CDR1 is SNHLY and CDR2 FYNNEI.